This T cell receptor beta chain was found in a study of blood T cells in healthy people across ages. Overall study results and limits: The study found TCR beta diversity correlated strongly with naive T cell percentage. Naive and antigen-experienced cells were not separated, limiting conclusive comparison. Roughly linear age-related decline in beta diversity appeared, significant by age around 38.

Together with a sample-barcoded 5' primer, a J-beta primer mix was included in a second PCR lasting about 7 to 11 cycles. Each cDNA molecule carried a tag from a template-switch adaptor that contained 12 random nucleotides. Using its own MiXCR run on the 5' RACE reads, TCRdb lists one record per CDR3 protein. The sample records about 810,000 distinct CDR3 sequences, 36% being singletons. CDR3 length equals 16 residues. V lost 5 bases, J lost 0 bases, and 8 bases stayed unmatched. From germline, CDR1 is SGDLS and CDR2 YYNGEE. Turning to this clonotype: Its antigen is not known.

Sample: blood. The TCR sequence derives from a man aged 18 to 29 in good health. This sequence joins TRBV9 and TRBJ2-1, with TRBD1 matching 7 bases. CDR3 in amino acids: CASRGGQVSSYNEQFF. The CDR3 nucleotides read TGTGCCAGCAGAGGAGGACAGGTGAGCTCCTACAATGAGCAGTTCTTC.